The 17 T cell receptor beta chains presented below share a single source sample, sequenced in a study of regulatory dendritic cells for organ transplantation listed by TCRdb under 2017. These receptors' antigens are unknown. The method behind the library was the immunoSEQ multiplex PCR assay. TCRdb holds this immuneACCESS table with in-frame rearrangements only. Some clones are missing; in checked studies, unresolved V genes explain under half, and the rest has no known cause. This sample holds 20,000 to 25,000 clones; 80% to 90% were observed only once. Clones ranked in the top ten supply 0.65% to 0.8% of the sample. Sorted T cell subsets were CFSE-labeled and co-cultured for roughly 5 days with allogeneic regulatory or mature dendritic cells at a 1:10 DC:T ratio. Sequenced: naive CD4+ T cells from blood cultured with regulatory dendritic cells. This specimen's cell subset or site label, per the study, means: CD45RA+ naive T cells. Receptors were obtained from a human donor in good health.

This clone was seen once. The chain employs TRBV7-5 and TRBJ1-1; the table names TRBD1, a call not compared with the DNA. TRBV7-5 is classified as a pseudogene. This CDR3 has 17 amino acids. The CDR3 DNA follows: TGTGCCAGAAGCCGATTAGAGGACAGGAGCATGAACACTGAAGCTTTCTTT. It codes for CARSRLEDRSMNTEAFF.

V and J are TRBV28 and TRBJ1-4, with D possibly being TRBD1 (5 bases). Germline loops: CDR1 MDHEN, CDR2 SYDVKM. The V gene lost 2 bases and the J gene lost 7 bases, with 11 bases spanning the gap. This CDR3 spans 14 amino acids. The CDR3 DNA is TGTGCCAGCAGTTTAAATTTTGGGGCTGAAAAACTGTTTTTT. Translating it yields CASSLNFGAEKLFF.

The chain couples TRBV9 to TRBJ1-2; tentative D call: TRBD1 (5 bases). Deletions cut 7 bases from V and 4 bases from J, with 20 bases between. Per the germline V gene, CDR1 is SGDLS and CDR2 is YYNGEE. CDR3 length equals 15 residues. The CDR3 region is CASGPNHRRTYGYTF. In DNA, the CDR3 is TGTGCCAGCGGACCCAATCACAGGAGAACCTATGGCTACACCTTC.

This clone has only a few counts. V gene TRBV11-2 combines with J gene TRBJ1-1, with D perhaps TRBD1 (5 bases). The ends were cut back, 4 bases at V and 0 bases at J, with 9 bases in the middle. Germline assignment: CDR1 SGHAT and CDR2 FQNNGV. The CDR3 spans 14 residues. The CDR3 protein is CASSYGGLNTEAFF. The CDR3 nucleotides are TGTGCCAGCAGCTACGGGGGATTGAACACTGAAGCTTTCTTT.

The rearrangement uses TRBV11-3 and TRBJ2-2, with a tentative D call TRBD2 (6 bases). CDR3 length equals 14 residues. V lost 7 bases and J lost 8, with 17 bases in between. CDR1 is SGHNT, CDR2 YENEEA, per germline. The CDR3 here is CASKAGRLAGELFF. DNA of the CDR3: TGTGCCAGCAAGGCGGGGCGACTTGCGGGGGAGCTGTTTTTT.

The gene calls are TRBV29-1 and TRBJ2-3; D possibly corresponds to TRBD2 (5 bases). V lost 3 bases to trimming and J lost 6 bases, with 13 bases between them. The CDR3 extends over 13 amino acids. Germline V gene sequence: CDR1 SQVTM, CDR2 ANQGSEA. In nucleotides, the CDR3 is TGCAGCGTTGACGACGGGAAACGGGATACGCAGTATTTT. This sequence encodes CSVDDGKRDTQYF.

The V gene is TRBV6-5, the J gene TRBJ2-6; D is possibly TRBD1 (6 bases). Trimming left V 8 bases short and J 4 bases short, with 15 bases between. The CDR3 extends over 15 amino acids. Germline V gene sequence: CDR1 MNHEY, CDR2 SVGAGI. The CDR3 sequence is CASCPQGTGANVLTF. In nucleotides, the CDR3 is TGTGCCAGCTGCCCGCAGGGGACCGGGGCCAACGTCCTGACTTTC.

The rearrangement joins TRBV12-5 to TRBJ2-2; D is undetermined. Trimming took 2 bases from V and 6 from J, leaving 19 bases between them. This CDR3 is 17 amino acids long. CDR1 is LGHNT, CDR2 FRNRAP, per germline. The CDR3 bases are TGTGCTAGTGGTTTGCCAACAGCATGGAGCAAACCCGGGGAGCTGTTTTTT. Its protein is CASGLPTAWSKPGELFF.

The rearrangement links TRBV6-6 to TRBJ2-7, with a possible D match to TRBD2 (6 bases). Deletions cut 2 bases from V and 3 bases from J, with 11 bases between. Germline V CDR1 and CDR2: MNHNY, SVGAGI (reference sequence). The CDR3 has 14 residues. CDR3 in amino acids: CASSYAGLYYEQYF. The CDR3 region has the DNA TGTGCCAGCAGTTACGCGGGATTGTACTACGAGCAGTACTTC.

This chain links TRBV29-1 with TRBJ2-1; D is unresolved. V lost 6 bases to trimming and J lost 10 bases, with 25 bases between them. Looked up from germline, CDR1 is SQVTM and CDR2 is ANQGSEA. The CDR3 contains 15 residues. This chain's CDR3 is CSVKPGWVLGYEQFF. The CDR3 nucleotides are TGCAGCGTGAAACCCGGCTGGGTGCTCGGGTACGAGCAGTTCTTC.

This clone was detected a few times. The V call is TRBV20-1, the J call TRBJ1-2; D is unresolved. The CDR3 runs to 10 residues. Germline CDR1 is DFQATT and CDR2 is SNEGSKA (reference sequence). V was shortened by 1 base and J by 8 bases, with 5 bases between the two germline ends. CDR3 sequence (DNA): TGCAGTGCTAGAGTTGGCGGCTACACCTTC. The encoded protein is CSARVGGYTF.

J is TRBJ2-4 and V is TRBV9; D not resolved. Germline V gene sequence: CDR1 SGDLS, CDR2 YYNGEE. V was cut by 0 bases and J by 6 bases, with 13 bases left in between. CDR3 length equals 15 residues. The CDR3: CASSVGFGPGNIQYF. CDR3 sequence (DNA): TGTGCCAGCAGCGTAGGGTTCGGTCCCGGAAACATTCAGTACTTC.

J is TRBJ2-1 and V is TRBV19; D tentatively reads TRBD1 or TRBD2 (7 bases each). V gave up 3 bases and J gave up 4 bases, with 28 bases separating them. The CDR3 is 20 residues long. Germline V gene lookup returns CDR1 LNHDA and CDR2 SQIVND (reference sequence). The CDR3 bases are TGTGCCAGTAGTATCCGCCCCCCGGGACAGCGATGGGGAGGGTACAATGAGCAGTTCTTC. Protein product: CASSIRPPGQRWGGYNEQFF.

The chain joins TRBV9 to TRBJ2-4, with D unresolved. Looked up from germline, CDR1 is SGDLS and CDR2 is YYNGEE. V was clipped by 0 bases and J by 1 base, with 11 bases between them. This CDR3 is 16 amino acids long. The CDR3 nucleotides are TGTGCCAGCAGCGTAGTGGTTGGTGGGGCCAAAAACATTCAGTACTTC. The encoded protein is CASSVVVGGAKNIQYF.

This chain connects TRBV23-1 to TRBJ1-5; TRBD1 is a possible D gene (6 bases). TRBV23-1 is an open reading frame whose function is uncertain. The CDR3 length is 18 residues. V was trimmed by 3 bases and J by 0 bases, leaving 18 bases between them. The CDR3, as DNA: TGCGCCAGCAGTCACCCACCGGGACAAGCCTATAGCAATCAGCCCCAGCATTTT. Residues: CASSHPPGQAYSNQPQHF.

CDR3 region: CASGGRSTGELFF. The CDR3 bases are TGTGCCAGTGGTGGGCGGTCCACCGGGGAGCTGTTTTTT. The rearrangement links TRBV6-5 to TRBJ2-2; D remains unclear. Germline V gene data show CDR1 as MNHEY and CDR2 as SVGAGI. V dropped 9 bases and J dropped 4 bases, with 12 bases sitting between them. This CDR3 spans 13 amino acids.

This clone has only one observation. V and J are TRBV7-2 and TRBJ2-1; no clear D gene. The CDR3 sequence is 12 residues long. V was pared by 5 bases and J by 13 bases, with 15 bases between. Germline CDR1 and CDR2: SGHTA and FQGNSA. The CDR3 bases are TGTGCCAGCAGCCCCCGTGGGGAAACCCAGTTCTTC. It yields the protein CASSPRGETQFF.